Sequencing of this T cell receptor (beta chain) was carried out in a study of T cells in Graves' hyperthyroidism and ophthalmopathy. RNA transcripts were the template for amplifying TCR beta CDR3 regions. HTBI primers drove first-round RT-PCR of the TCR CDR3. TCRdb reanalysed the multiplex PCR reads using MiXCR and keeps one entry per CDR3 protein. In the table there are about 570,000 distinct CDR3 sequences, about 45% of which are singletons. Germline CDR1 is SGDLS and CDR2 is YYNGEE. There are 12 residues in the CDR3. Trimming cost V 3 bases and J 8 bases; bases outside gene matches: 3. The rearrangement uses TRBV9 and TRBJ1-2, with TRBD1 matching over 8 bases. This clonotype originated in an adult woman with Graves' disease, either hyperthyroidism or ophthalmopathy (not recorded which). The specimen sequenced was peripheral blood or thyroid tissue (not recorded which). The CDR3 region is CASSADRGGYTF. DNA of the CDR3: TGTGCCAGCAGCGCAGACAGGGGCGGCTACACCTTC.